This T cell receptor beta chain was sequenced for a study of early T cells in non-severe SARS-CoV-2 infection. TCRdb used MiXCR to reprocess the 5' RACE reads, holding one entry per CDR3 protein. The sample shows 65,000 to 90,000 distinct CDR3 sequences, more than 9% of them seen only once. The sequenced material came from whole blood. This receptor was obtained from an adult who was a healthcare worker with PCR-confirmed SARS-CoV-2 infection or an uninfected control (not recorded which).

The DNA of the CDR3 is TGCAGCGTTGAATGGGGCGCCGAGTCCGGCCCCGAAGATACGCAGTATTTT. Translating gives CSVEWGAESGPEDTQYF. The chain uses TRBV29-1 and TRBJ2-3, with D possibly being TRBD1 (5 bases). Germline V gene lookup returns CDR1 SQVTM and CDR2 ANQGSEA. The CDR3 extends over 17 amino acids. V was shortened by 2 bases and J by 5 bases, with 23 bases between the two germline ends.